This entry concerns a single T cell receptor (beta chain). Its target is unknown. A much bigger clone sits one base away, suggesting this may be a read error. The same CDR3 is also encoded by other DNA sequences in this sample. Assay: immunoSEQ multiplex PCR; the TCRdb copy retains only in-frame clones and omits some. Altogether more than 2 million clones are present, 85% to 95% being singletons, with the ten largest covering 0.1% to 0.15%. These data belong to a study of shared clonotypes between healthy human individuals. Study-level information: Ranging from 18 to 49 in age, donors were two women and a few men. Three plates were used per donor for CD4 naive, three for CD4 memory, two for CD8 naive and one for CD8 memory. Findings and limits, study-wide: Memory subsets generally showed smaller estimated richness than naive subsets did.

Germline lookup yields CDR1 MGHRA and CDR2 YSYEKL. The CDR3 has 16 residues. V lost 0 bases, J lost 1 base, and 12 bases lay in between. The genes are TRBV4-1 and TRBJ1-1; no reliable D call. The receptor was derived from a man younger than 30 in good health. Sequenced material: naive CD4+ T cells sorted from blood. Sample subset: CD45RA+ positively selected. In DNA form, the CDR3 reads TGCGCCAGCAGCCAAGAGGATGGGGTTGGGAACACTGAAGCTTTCTTT. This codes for CASSQEDGVGNTEAFF.